The clone carrying this T cell receptor (beta chain) was detected only once. The germline gene is not matched at one end of the junction; a read error may be the cause. This entry belongs to a study of blood T cell repertoires in COVID-19. Germline V gives CDR1 MNHNY, CDR2 SVGAGI (reference sequence). The CDR3 spans 11 residues. Assay used: immunoSEQ multiplex PCR; TCRdb lists only in-frame clones, some missing. The sample records about 270,000 clones, more than 65% being singletons. J is TRBJ1-2 and V is TRBV6-6; D may be TRBD1 (5 bases). Sequencing was carried out using peripheral blood. This receptor was identified in a young woman with acute or convalescent COVID-19. The CDR3 DNA sequence: TGTGCCAGCAGTCTGGGGACTACCCCCTCCTTC. Its protein product is CASSLGTTPSF.